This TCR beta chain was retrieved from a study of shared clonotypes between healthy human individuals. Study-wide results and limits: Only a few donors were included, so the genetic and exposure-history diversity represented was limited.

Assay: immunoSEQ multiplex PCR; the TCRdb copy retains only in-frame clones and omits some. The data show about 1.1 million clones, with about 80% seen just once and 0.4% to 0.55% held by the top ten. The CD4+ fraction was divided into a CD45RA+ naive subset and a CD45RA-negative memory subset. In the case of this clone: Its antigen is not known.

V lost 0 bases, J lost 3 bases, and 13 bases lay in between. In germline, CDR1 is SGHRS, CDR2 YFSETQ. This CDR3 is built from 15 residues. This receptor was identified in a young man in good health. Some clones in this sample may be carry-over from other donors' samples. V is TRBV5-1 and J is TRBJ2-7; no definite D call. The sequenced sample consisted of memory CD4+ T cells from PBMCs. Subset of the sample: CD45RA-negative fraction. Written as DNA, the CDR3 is TGCGCCAGCAGCTTGGATCCCGTGGGAAACTACGAGCAGTACTTC. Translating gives CASSLDPVGNYEQYF.